The clone carrying this T cell receptor (beta chain) occurred once. The data were taken from a study of T cell responses to AZD1222 COVID-19 vaccine. Sequencing used immunoSEQ multiplex PCR; TCRdb keeps in-frame clones, though not all of them. This sample yields 130,000 or so clones, of which nearly 95% are seen a single time; 5% to 5.5% belongs to the top ten. Unmatched junction bases numbered 6, after V lost 4 bases and J lost 0 bases. The CDR3 contains 16 residues. Germline values: CDR1 MNHEY, CDR2 SVGAGI. This sequence was found in an adult in good health. The rearrangement joins TRBV6-5 to TRBJ1-1, with 9 bases fitting TRBD1. The starting material was peripheral blood, obtained on day 0 of AZD1222 vaccination. This CDR3 reads CASSSTGTGMNTEAFF. Written as DNA, the CDR3 is TGTGCCAGCAGTTCAACCGGGACAGGGATGAACACTGAAGCTTTCTTT.